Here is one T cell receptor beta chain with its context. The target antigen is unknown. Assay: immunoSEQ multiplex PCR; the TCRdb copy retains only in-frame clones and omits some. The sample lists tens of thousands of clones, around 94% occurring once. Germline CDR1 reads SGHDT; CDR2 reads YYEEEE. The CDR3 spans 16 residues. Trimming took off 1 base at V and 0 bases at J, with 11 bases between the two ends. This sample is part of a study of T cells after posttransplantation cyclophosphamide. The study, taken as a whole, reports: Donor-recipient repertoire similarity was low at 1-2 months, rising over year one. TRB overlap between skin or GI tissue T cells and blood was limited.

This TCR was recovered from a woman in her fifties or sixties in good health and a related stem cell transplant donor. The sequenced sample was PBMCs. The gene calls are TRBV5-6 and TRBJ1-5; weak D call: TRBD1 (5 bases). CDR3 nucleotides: TGTGCCAGCAGCTTGCGGGGGACCTATAGCAATCAGCCCCAGCATTTT. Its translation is CASSLRGTYSNQPQHF.